This passage covers 28 T cell receptor beta chains from one sample sequenced in a study of blood T cell repertoires in COVID-19. Measured with immunoSEQ multiplex PCR; TCRdb has only the in-frame clones, and not every one. The data show around 310,000 clones, 89% seen once. The sample taken for sequencing was PBMCs or T cells enriched from blood (not recorded which). These receptors were taken from a woman aged 25 to 39 who had recovered from COVID-19.

With respect to this clone: A junction boundary mismatches the germline segment, possibly from a read error. The chain uses TRBV7-7 and TRBJ2-2; 12 nucleotides align to TRBD2. Germline V lookup: CDR1 SSHAT, CDR2 FNYEAQ (reference sequence). The CDR3 is made up of 17 amino acids. The CDR3 reads CASSLETSGRTTGELFF. The CDR3 bases are TGTGCTAGCAGCTTAGAGACTAGCGGGAGAACGACCGGGGAGCTGTTTTTT.

The chain carries TRBV28 and TRBJ2-5, with 7 bases aligning to TRBD2. V trimming: 2 bases; J trimming: 5 bases; junction bases outside the gene matches: 8. Per the germline V gene, CDR1 is MDHEN and CDR2 is SYDVKM. The CDR3 has 15 amino acids. CDR3 nucleotide sequence: TGTGCCAGCAGTTTAGCGGGAGTTATGGGGGAGACCCAGTACTTC. It specifies CASSLAGVMGETQYF. The full variable domain, completed using reference TRBV28 and TRBJ2-5, is DVKVTQSSRYLVKRTGEKVFLECVQDMDHENMFWYRQDPGLGLRLIYFSYDVKMKEKGDIPEGYSVSREKKERFSLILESASTNQTSMYLCASSLAGVMGETQYFGPGTRLLVL.

The chain carries TRBV12-5 and TRBJ2-1, with D perhaps TRBD2 (5 bases). V was pared by 0 bases and J by 6 bases, with 12 bases between. Germline V lookup: CDR1 LGHNT, CDR2 FRNRAP. The CDR3 sequence is 15 residues long. CDR3 protein: CASGLVLGGINEQFF. In nucleotides, the CDR3 is TGTGCTAGTGGTTTGGTACTTGGAGGAATCAATGAGCAGTTCTTC.

The chain links TRBV11-2 to TRBJ2-3; TRBD2 agrees at 7 bases. Germline loops: CDR1 SGHAT, CDR2 FQNNGV. This CDR3 comprises 17 residues. V was pared by 4 bases and J by 3 bases, with 13 bases of the junction left unmatched. The CDR3 reads CASSSTGAGVRTDTQYF. The CDR3 DNA sequence: TGTGCCAGCAGCTCGACCGGGGCGGGAGTGAGGACAGATACGCAGTATTTT.

The V and J genes are TRBV27 and TRBJ1-6, with D tentatively TRBD1 (5 bases). Trimming left V 7 bases short and J 8 bases short, with 15 bases between. Germline lookup yields CDR1 MNHEY and CDR2 SMNVEV (reference sequence). The CDR3 contains 14 residues. CDR3 sequence: CASTFIAGDSPLHF. The CDR3 bases are TGTGCCAGCACTTTTATCGCGGGGGATTCACCCCTCCACTTT.

The CDR3 sequence is CAWSVLAGGYEQYF. The DNA of the CDR3 is TGTGCCTGGAGTGTACTCGCGGGAGGGTACGAGCAGTACTTC. The chain recombines TRBV30 with TRBJ2-7, with 9 bases matching TRBD2. Trimming cost V 0 bases and J 4 bases; bases outside gene matches: 4. CDR3 length: 14 amino acids. Per the germline V gene, CDR1 is GTSNPN and CDR2 is SVGIG (reference sequence).

This chain joins TRBV7-9 and TRBJ2-7; 8 positions agree with TRBD2. CDR3 length: 16 residues. Per the germline V gene, CDR1 is SEHNR and CDR2 is FQNEAQ (reference sequence). The trim removed 2 bases at V and 6 bases at J, leaving 12 bases unmatched. Here the CDR3 reads CASSLTGGRRIGEQYF. In nucleotides, the CDR3 is TGTGCCAGCAGCTTAACGGGGGGGCGCAGGATTGGCGAGCAGTACTTC.

This clone appeared a single time. The J gene is TRBJ1-5, the V gene TRBV21-1. TRBV21-1 is a documented pseudogene. This CDR3 has 16 amino acids. CDR3 amino acids: CASSKETRACNQPQHF. CDR3 sequence (DNA): TGTGCCAGCAGCAAAGAGACGAGGGCCTGCAATCAGCCCCAGCATTTT.

V gene TRBV4-1 combines with J gene TRBJ2-4, with 7 bases identical to TRBD1. CDR1 is MGHRA, CDR2 YSYEKL, per germline. The CDR3 extends over 14 amino acids. The junction had 4 bases not matched to a gene; V was cut back by 0 bases and J by 8 bases. CDR3 loop: CASSQEDRVYIQYF. CDR3 coding DNA: TGCGCCAGCAGCCAAGAAGACAGGGTGTACATTCAGTACTTC.

The rearrangement links TRBV4-2 to TRBJ1-2; 8 bases match TRBD1. V lost 5 bases to trimming and J lost 2 bases; unmatched junction nucleotides: 4. This CDR3 region has 14 residues. From germline, CDR1 is LGHNA and CDR2 YNFKEQ. CDR3 residues: CASSSGQGNYGYTF. The CDR3 bases are TGTGCCAGCAGCTCCGGACAGGGCAACTATGGCTACACCTTC.

This rearrangement joins TRBV5-1 to TRBJ2-7; D is ambiguous. V was trimmed by 2 bases and J by 2 bases, leaving 8 bases between them. Looked up from germline, CDR1 is SGHRS and CDR2 is YFSETQ. The CDR3 has 13 residues. CDR3 protein: CASSFGRPYEQYF. The CDR3 DNA sequence: TGCGCCAGCAGCTTCGGCAGGCCCTACGAGCAGTACTTC.

This rearrangement joins TRBV6-9 to TRBJ2-2; 10 nucleotides agree with TRBD1. The germline gives CDR1 MNHGY, CDR2 SVAAGI. CDR3 length: 17 amino acids. V dropped 4 bases and J dropped 4; count of bases not matched to a gene: 9. The CDR3 reads CASSLHWTGGSTGELFF. In DNA form, the CDR3 reads TGTGCCAGCAGTTTGCACTGGACAGGGGGTAGCACCGGGGAGCTGTTTTTT.

This clone was recorded once. CDR3 sequence: CASLRREWNTDTQYF. The CDR3 nucleotides are TGTGCCAGTCTTAGACGGGAGTGGAACACAGATACGCAGTATTTT. The chain links TRBV5-4 to TRBJ2-3; a possible D gene is TRBD2 (6 bases). The V gene lost 8 bases and the J gene lost 2 bases, with 18 bases spanning the gap. Germline lookup yields CDR1 SGHNT and CDR2 YYREEE (reference sequence). The CDR3 loop spans 15 amino acids.

The rearrangement joins TRBV10-3 to TRBJ1-1; 7 bases fit TRBD1. Germline V gene lookup returns CDR1 ENHRY and CDR2 SYGVKD. The CDR3 is made up of 16 amino acids. The ends lost 5 bases at V and 1 base at J; junction bases unmatched: 10. CDR3 sequence reads: CAISKQGYEGNTEAFF. CDR3 coding DNA: TGTGCCATCAGTAAACAGGGGTATGAGGGGAACACTGAAGCTTTCTTT.

The table lists this clone with a count of one. The gene calls are TRBV13 and TRBJ2-1; 14 bases fit TRBD2. This CDR3 spans 18 amino acids. Unmatched junction bases numbered 8, after V lost 5 bases and J lost 2 bases. Germline-derived CDR1 and CDR2 are PRHDT and FYEKMQ (reference sequence). The CDR3 spells CASSRLAGGFRAYNEQFF. The CDR3 nucleotides are TGTGCCAGCAGCAGACTAGCGGGAGGGTTTAGGGCCTACAATGAGCAGTTCTTC. The whole variable domain, filled in from reference TRBV13 and TRBJ2-1, reads AAGVIQSPRHLIKEKRETATLKCYPIPRHDTVYWYQQGPGQDPQFLISFYEKMQSDKGSIPDRFSAQQFSDYHSELNMSSLELGDSALYFCASSRLAGGFRAYNEQFFGPGTRLTVL.

This chain connects TRBV6-1 to TRBJ1-2, with 7 bases identical to TRBD1. Per the germline V gene, CDR1 is MNHNS and CDR2 is SASEGT. This CDR3 region has 15 residues. V lost 2 bases, J lost 8 bases, and 11 bases stayed unmatched. CDR3 residues: CASSEYPDRAKGYTF. The CDR3 nucleotides read TGTGCCAGCAGTGAATACCCCGACAGGGCGAAGGGCTACACCTTC.

V usage is TRBV19 and J usage is TRBJ2-1; TRBD2 matches 10 bases. V lost 8 bases and J lost 2; bases outside the gene matches: 6. Germline loops: CDR1 LNHDA, CDR2 SQIVND (reference sequence). This CDR3 spans 15 amino acids. CDR3 region: CASQIAGGTYNEQFF. The DNA for the CDR3 is TGTGCCAGTCAAATAGCGGGAGGTACCTACAATGAGCAGTTCTTC.

This clone was seen a single time. This chain joins TRBV30 and TRBJ1-5; D not certain. The CDR3 is 15 amino acids. The V end was cut by 0 bases, the J end by 3 bases, with 12 bases between. Germline V gene data show CDR1 as GTSNPN and CDR2 as SVGIG (reference sequence). CDR3 residues: CAWSVSAGTNQPQHF. The DNA for the CDR3 is TGTGCCTGGAGTGTCTCGGCAGGCACCAATCAGCCCCAGCATTTT.

V gene TRBV30 combines with J gene TRBJ2-2; 8 bases are a match to TRBD1. J gave up 0 bases and V 4 bases, and 7 bases lay outside the gene matches. CDR1 is GTSNPN, CDR2 SVGIG, per germline (reference sequence). The CDR3 is made up of 16 amino acids. The DNA of the CDR3 is TGTGCCTGGATTAGGACAGGGCGAACGAACACCGGGGAGCTGTTTTTT. It yields the protein CAWIRTGRTNTGELFF.

The table lists this clone with a few counts. The V and J genes are TRBV4-2 and TRBJ2-1, with TRBD2 matching 13 bases. The J segment lost 6 bases and the V segment lost 6 bases, leaving 8 bases of the junction unmatched. The length of the CDR3 is 16 residues. CDR1 and CDR2 from the germline V gene are LGHNA and YNFKEQ. This CDR3 is CASSPPGLAGVNEQFF. The DNA of the CDR3 is TGTGCCAGCAGTCCACCCGGACTAGCGGGAGTCAATGAGCAGTTCTTC.

The V and J genes are TRBV7-9 and TRBJ1-1, with D maybe TRBD1 (6 bases). The CDR3 spans 16 residues. Germline V gene data show CDR1 as SEHNR and CDR2 as FQNEAQ (reference sequence). Trimming removed 0 bases at V and 5 bases at J, with 16 bases between. CDR3 sequence reads: CASSLALGGRPTEAFF. CDR3 bases: TGTGCCAGCAGCTTAGCGCTAGGGGGTCGCCCGACTGAAGCTTTCTTT.

The chain uses TRBV18 and TRBJ1-1; no firm D call. In germline, CDR1 is KGHSH, CDR2 LQKENI. Trimming pared 0 bases from V and 8 bases from J, leaving 13 bases between. This CDR3 is 14 amino acids long. The CDR3 DNA is TGTGCCAGCTCACCACCAGCGGCACCTATAGAAGCTTTCTTT. Translating gives CASSPPAAPIEAFF.

The CDR3 sequence: CASTPISGGYNEQFF. The CDR3, as DNA: TGTGCCAGCACCCCGATATCGGGAGGGTATAATGAGCAGTTCTTC. The J gene is TRBJ2-1, the V gene TRBV7-6, with 8 bases aligning to TRBD2. Looked up from germline, CDR1 is SGHVS and CDR2 is FNYEAQ. CDR3 length: 15 residues. Germline trimming cut 7 bases from V and 7 bases from J; bases unmatched to any gene: 12. The full variable domain, rest sourced from reference TRBV7-6 and TRBJ2-1, is GAGVSQSPRYKVTKRGQDVALRCDPISGHVSLYWYRQALGQGPEFLTYFNYEAQQDKSGLPNDRFSAERPEGSISTLTIQRTEQRDSAMYRCASTPISGGYNEQFFGPGTRLTVL.

V gene TRBV19 combines with J gene TRBJ1-1, with D hard to call. There are 13 residues in the CDR3. V was clipped by 5 bases and J by 5 bases, with 12 bases between them. CDR1 LNHDA and CDR2 SQIVND come from the germline V gene (reference sequence). The CDR3 coding sequence is TGTGCCAGTAGTCCGCCGGGGAAGACTGAAGCTTTCTTT. It encodes CASSPPGKTEAFF.

The V and J genes are TRBV5-1 and TRBJ1-2; no firm D call. Germline V gene sequence: CDR1 SGHRS, CDR2 YFSETQ. Trimming pared 4 bases from V and 5 bases from J, leaving 18 bases between. The CDR3 covers 15 residues. As DNA, the CDR3 is TGCGCCAGCAGCCCCGAAGAGGGTTGGGGATATGGCTACACCTTC. Translating gives CASSPEEGWGYGYTF. Full variable domain (outside the CDR3, taken from reference TRBV5-1 and TRBJ1-2): KAGVTQTPRYLIKTRGQQVTLSCSPISGHRSVSWYQQTPGQGLQFLFEYFSETQRNKGNFPGRFSGRQFSNSRSEMNVSTLELGDSALYLCASSPEEGWGYGYTFGSGTRLTVV.

V is TRBV28 and J is TRBJ2-1, with D tentatively TRBD2 (5 bases). V lost 6 bases and J lost 7, with 10 bases in between. The CDR3 runs to 12 residues. The germline V gene encodes CDR1 MDHEN and CDR2 SYDVKM. The CDR3: CASRKDLNEQFF. CDR3 bases: TGTGCCAGCAGGAAGGACTTGAATGAGCAGTTCTTC.

The chain has TRBV19 and TRBJ1-2; 10 bases are shared with TRBD1. The CDR3 is made up of 17 amino acids. Germline CDR1 LNHDA, CDR2 SQIVND (reference sequence). After removal of 6 bases from V and 4 bases from J, the junction contained 14 bases not matched to a gene. CDR3 residues: CASRVGTGDLGSYGYTF. The CDR3 DNA sequence: TGTGCCAGTAGGGTCGGGACAGGGGATTTGGGGAGCTATGGCTACACCTTC. Together with reference TRBV19 and TRBJ1-2, the CDR3 gives the full variable domain: DGGITQSPKYLFRKEGQNVTLSCEQNLNHDAMYWYRQDPGQGLRLIYYSQIVNDFQKGDIAEGYSVSREKKESFPLTVTSAQKNPTAFYLCASRVGTGDLGSYGYTFGSGTRLTVV.

Only a few counts were recorded for this clone. The chain uses TRBV5-6 and TRBJ1-1; D perhaps matches TRBD1 (5 bases). This CDR3 has 14 residues. Trimming removed 4 bases at V and 1 base at J, with 11 bases between. CDR1 is SGHDT, CDR2 YYEEEE, per germline. The CDR3 sequence: CASSPLGGNTEAFF. In DNA form, the CDR3 reads TGTGCCAGCAGCCCGCTCGGGGGGAACACTGAAGCTTTCTTT.